This T cell receptor beta chain was obtained from a study of blood T cell repertoires in COVID-19. Study context: Samples taken during acute and convalescent COVID-19 were collected in the United States, Italy and Spain. Nucleic acid was either cDNA or gDNA, and it came from T cells, B-cell-depleted T cells, or PBMCs.

Deletions cut 1 base from V and 1 base from J, with 14 bases between. Germline CDR1 is MNHEY and CDR2 is SMNVEV (reference sequence). The CDR3 runs to 17 residues. Only one count was recorded for this clone. Using immunoSEQ multiplex PCR, the repertoire was profiled, and TCRdb retains in-frame clones only, with some absent. The table records 150,000 to 180,000 clones, 75% to 80% of them present only once. This clonotype was obtained from a man at least 80 years old with acute or convalescent COVID-19. The sequenced sample was peripheral blood. The chain links TRBV27 to TRBJ2-1; D possibly corresponds to TRBD2 (6 bases). The CDR3 loop reads CASSLLRGSGSYNEQFF. CDR3 in DNA: TGTGCCAGCAGTTTATTGCGTGGTAGCGGTTCCTACAATGAGCAGTTCTTC.